These T cell receptor beta chains were read from a single sample in a study of beta chain features in type 1 diabetes. TCRdb keeps only in-frame clones here, not all; method: immunoSEQ multiplex PCR. The data hold more than 130,000 clones, with about 7.1% observed a single time. Sample: central memory CD4+ T cells from blood. All receptors come from a woman aged 30 to 39 in good health. Both conserved end residues are part of each CDR3. A D gene is named only where the DNA matches it firmly. A row's size may be missing; if present it is once, few, many or a size class.

V	size	J	D	CDR3	DNA
TRBV9	-	TRBJ1-1	-	CASSTDRSNTEAFF	TGTGCCAGCAGCACCGACAGGAGTAACACTGAAGCTTTCTTT
TRBV27	-	TRBJ2-3	-	CASSLYGGVSTDTQYF	TGTGCCAGCAGTTTATACGGCGGGGTTAGCACAGATACGCAGTATTTT
TRBV7-9	many	TRBJ1-5	-	CASSLGLLEPQHF	TGTGCCAGCAGCTTAGGACTATTGGAGCCCCAGCATTTT
TRBV7-9	-	TRBJ1-1	TRBD1	CASSQEPGQLNTEAFF	TGTGCCAGCAGCCAAGAACCGGGACAGTTGAACACTGAAGCTTTCTTT
TRBV6-5	-	TRBJ2-7	-	CASSPGFLSYEQYF	TGTGCCAGCAGCCCGGGGTTTTTGTCCTACGAGCAGTACTTC
TRBV6-1	few	TRBJ1-1	TRBD1	CASSETGGMGEAFF	TGTGCCAGCAGTGAGACAGGGGGAATGGGTGAAGCTTTCTTT
TRBV28	few	TRBJ1-2	TRBD1	CASLGTALFGGYTF	TGTGCCAGCCTTGGGACAGCCCTCTTTGGCGGCTACACCTTC
TRBV12-5	-	TRBJ2-3	-	CASGLGSGHTDTQYF	TGTGCTAGTGGTTTGGGGTCGGGACATACAGATACGCAGTATTTT
TRBV28	-	TRBJ1-4	-	CASSNGEKLFF	TGTGCCAGCAGTAACGGGGAAAAACTGTTTTTT
TRBV15	-	TRBJ1-1	-	CATSREHTNTEAFF	TGTGCCACCAGCAGAGAACACACGAACACTGAAGCTTTCTTT
TRBV28	-	TRBJ2-6	-	CASSPTSPLGANVLTF	TGTGCCAGCAGCCCCACCTCCCCGCTAGGGGCCAACGTCCTGACTTTC
TRBV28	-	TRBJ2-1	TRBD2	CASSFQLAGDNNEQFF	TGTGCCAGCAGTTTCCAACTAGCGGGAGACAACAATGAGCAGTTCTTC